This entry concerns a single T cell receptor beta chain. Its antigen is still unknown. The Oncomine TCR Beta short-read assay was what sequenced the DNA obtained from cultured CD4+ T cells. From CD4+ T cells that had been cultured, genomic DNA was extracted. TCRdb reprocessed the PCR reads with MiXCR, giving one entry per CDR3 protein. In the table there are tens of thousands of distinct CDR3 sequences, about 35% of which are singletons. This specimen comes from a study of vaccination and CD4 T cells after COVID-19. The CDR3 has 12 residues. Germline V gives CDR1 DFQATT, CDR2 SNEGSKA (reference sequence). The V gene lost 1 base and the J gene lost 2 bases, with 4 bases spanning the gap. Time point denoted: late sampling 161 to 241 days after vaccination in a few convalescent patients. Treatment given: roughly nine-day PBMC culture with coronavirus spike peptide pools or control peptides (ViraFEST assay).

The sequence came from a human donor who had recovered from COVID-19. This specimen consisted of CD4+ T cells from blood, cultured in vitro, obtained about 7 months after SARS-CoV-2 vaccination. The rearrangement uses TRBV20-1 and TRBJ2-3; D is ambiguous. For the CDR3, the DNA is TGCAGTGCTAGAGTACACACAGATACGCAGTATTTT. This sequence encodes CSARVHTDTQYF.